The clone carrying this T cell receptor (beta chain) was observed at least ten times. The data originate from a study of blood T cell repertoires in COVID-19. Study details: The samples span acute and convalescent COVID-19 from the United States, Italy and Spain. In each case, the material was cDNA or gDNA derived from T cells, B-cell-depleted T cells, or PBMCs.

The CDR3 has 12 amino acids. From germline, CDR1 is WNHNN and CDR2 SYGVQD (reference sequence). Trimming cost V 10 bases and J 9 bases, with 15 bases left between them. In the authors' workflow: The assay estimated nucleated cells by amplifying reference gene primers. Method: immunoSEQ multiplex PCR; TCRdb's copy keeps in-frame clones and lacks some. V, J and clone size derive from that table, while D and trimming were established from the DNA sequence. The table shows some 140,000 clones, with approximately 85% occurring only once. The sequence came from a human donor in a cohort sampled during active COVID-19. The chain uses TRBV10-1 and TRBJ2-2; tentative D call: TRBD1 (6 bases). The sequencing input was peripheral blood. CDR3 loop: CATPSGQRELFF. The CDR3 DNA reads TGCGCCACCCCCTCGGGACAAAGGGAGCTGTTTTTT.